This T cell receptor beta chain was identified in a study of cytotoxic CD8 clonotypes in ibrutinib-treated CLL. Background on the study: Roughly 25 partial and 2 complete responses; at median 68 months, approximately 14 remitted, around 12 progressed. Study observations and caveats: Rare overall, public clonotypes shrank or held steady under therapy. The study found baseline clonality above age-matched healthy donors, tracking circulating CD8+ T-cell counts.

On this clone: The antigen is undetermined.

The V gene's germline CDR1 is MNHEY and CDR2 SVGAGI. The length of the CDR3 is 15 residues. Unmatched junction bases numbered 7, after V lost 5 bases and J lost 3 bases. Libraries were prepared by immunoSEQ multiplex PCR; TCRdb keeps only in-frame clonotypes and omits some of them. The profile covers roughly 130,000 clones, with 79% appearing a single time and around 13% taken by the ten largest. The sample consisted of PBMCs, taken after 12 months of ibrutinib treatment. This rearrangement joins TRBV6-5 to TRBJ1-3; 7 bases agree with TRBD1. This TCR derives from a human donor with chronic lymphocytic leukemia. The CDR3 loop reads CASSVDRDYGNTIYF. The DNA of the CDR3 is TGTGCCAGCAGTGTTGACAGGGATTATGGAAACACCATATATTTT.